The rows below give T cell receptor beta chains drawn from one sample of a study of Ad26.COV2.S vaccination and SARS-CoV-2 variants. The protocol was immunoSEQ multiplex PCR, while the TCRdb copy is restricted to in-frame clones and leaves out a portion. The sample includes some 350,000 clones, about 88% seen only once; the top ten take 3.3%. The sample was peripheral blood, taken in a trial of Ad26.COV2.S vaccine versus placebo. These receptors originate from a person between 18 and 59 years old who received the Ad26.COV2.S COVID-19 vaccine or a placebo. Each CDR3 is given with its conserved first and last residue. A D gene is named only where the DNA matches it firmly. Rows may omit the clone size; those that give it use once, few, many or a size class.

V gene	clone size	J gene	D gene	CDR3 DNA	CDR3 protein
TRBV5-6	-	TRBJ2-6	TRBD1	TGTGCCAGCACAACTCTCCGGGACAGACACTCTGGGGCCAACGTCCTGACTTTC	CASTTLRDRHSGANVLTF
TRBV30	-	TRBJ2-7	TRBD2	TGTGCCTGGAGGAGGCCTTATCGTGGCGGGGGGGGTAATTTCGACGAGCAGTACTTC	CAWRRPYRGGGGNFDEQYF
TRBV5-1	-	TRBJ2-7	-	TGCGCCAGCAGCTTGGGGTCCGGGGCCAGCTACGAGCAGTACTTC	CASSLGSGASYEQYF
TRBV24-1	once	TRBJ2-1	-	TGTGCCACCAGTGCCCGTGGGAACTGGGTCTACAATGAGCAGTTCTTC	CATSARGNWVYNEQFF
TRBV4-1	-	TRBJ2-1	-	TGCGCCAGCAGCCAAGAAGGGAGTCCTTCCTACAATGAGCAGTTCTTC	CASSQEGSPSYNEQFF
TRBV16	-	TRBJ1-6	-	TGTGCCAGCAGCCAATCGCAAACAGCCAGGAATTCACCCCTCCACTTT	CASSQSQTARNSPLHF
TRBV7-6	once	TRBJ1-5	-	TGTGCCAGCAGCTTGGGGGGGGGCAATCAGCCCCAGCATTTT	CASSLGGGNQPQHF
TRBV9	-	TRBJ1-4	TRBD1	TGTGCCAGCAGCGTAGGGACAGGGGCAACTAATGAAAAACTGTTTTTT	CASSVGTGATNEKLFF
TRBV30	-	TRBJ2-6	-	TGTGCCTGGAGTGGGCAGGGCTCTGGGGCCAACGTCCTGACTTTC	CAWSGQGSGANVLTF
TRBV7-2	-	TRBJ2-3	TRBD2	TGTGCCAGCAGCTCCCTTCGGACTAGCGGGGGCCTACGACCGAATACGCAGTATTTT	CASSSLRTSGGLRPNTQYF
TRBV10-1	-	TRBJ2-1	-	TGCGCCAGCAGTGTTGGGACAGCGGGCAATGAGCAGTTCTTC	CASSVGTAGNEQFF
TRBV5-1	-	TRBJ2-2	-	TGCGCCAGCAGCCGTCAGACTGCGAACACCGGGGAGCTGTTTTTT	CASSRQTANTGELFF
TRBV7-2	-	TRBJ2-1	-	TGTGCCAGCTCCCAGGGCTCCTACAATGAGCAGTTCTTC	CASSQGSYNEQFF
TRBV19	few	TRBJ1-1	-	TGTGCCAGTAGTATTACAGGGATGGGGACTGAAGCTTTCTTT	CASSITGMGTEAFF
TRBV24-1	-	TRBJ1-3	-	TGTGCCACCAGTGAGGGGGGCAGGCGGCCGTCCGCCTCTGGAAACACCATATATTTT	CATSEGGRRPSASGNTIYF
TRBV28	-	TRBJ2-2	TRBD1	TGTGCCAGCAGGACAGGGGGGGCCAACACCGGGGAGCTGTTTTTT	CASRTGGANTGELFF
TRBV28	-	TRBJ2-7	-	TGTGCCAGCAGTTTACAGGACAAAGGGCGTTACGAGCAGTACTTC	CASSLQDKGRYEQYF
TRBV19	-	TRBJ1-5	TRBD1	TGTGCCAGTAGTACCCGACAGGGTGGTCAGCCCCAGCATTTT	CASSTRQGGQPQHF
TRBV15	few	TRBJ1-5	-	TGTGCCACCAGCAGCCGAGCCCAGGGGCGCCGGGGCAATCAGCCCCAGCATTTT	CATSSRAQGRRGNQPQHF
TRBV4-1	-	TRBJ1-2	-	TGCGCCAGCAGCCAAAGCCTTACCAGTAACTATGGCTACACCTTC	CASSQSLTSNYGYTF
TRBV9	-	TRBJ2-1	TRBD1	TGTGCCAGCAGCGTTGGGACAGCCTCCTACAATGAGCAGTTCTTC	CASSVGTASYNEQFF
TRBV9	-	TRBJ2-5	TRBD2	TGTGCCAGCAGCGTTTCGGGGGGAGAGACCCAGTACTTC	CASSVSGGETQYF